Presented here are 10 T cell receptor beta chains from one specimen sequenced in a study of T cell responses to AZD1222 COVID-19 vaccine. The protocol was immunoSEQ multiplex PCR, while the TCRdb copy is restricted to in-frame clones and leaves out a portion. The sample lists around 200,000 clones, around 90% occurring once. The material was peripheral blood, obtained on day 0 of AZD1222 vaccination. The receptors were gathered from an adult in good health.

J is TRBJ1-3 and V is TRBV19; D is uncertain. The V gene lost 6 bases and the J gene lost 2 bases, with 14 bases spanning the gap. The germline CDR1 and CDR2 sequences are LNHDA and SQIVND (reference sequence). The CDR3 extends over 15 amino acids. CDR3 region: CASRPDGVPGNTIYF. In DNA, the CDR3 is TGTGCCAGTAGGCCGGATGGGGTCCCTGGAAACACCATATATTTT.

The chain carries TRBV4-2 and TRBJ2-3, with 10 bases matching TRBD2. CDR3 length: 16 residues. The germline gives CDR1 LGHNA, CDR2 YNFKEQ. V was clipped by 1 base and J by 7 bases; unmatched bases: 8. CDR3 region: CASSQGGTSDRNTQYF. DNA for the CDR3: TGTGCCAGCAGCCAAGGTGGGACTAGCGATAGAAATACGCAGTATTTT.

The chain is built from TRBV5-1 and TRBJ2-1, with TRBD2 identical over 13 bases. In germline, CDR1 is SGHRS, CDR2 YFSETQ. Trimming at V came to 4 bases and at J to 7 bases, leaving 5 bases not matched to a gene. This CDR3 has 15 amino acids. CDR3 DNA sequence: TGCGCCAGCAGCGGAACTAGCGGGAGGGCTAATGAGCAGTTCTTC. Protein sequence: CASSGTSGRANEQFF.

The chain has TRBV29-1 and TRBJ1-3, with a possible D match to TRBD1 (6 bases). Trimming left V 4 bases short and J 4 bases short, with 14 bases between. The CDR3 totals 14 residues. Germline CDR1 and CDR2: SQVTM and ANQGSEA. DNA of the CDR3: TGCAGCGTTGTTACGGGGGCCCGAGGAAACACCATATATTTT. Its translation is CSVVTGARGNTIYF.

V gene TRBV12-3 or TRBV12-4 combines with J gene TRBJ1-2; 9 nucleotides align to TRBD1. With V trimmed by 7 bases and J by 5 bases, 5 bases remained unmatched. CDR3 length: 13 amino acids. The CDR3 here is CASMPGQGYGYTF. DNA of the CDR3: TGTGCCAGCATGCCGGGACAGGGTTATGGCTACACCTTC.

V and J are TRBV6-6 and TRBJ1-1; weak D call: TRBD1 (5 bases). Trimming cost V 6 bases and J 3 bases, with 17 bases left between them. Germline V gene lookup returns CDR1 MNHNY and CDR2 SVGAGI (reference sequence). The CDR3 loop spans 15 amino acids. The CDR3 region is CASSPFMGGDTEAFF. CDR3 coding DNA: TGTGCCAGCAGCCCCTTTATGGGGGGAGACACTGAAGCTTTCTTT.

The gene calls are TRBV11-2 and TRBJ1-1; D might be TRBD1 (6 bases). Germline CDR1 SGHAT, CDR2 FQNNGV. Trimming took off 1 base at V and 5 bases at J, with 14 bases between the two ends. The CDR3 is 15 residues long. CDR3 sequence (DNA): TGTGCCAGCAGCTTAGTATTCAGGGGAGGTACTGAAGCTTTCTTT. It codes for CASSLVFRGGTEAFF.

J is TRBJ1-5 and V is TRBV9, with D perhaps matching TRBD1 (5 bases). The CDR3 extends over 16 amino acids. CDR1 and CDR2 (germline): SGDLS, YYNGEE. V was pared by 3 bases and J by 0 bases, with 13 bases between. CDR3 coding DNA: TGTGCCAGCAGCGGAGGCGACAGTTATAGCAATCAGCCCCAGCATTTT. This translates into CASSGGDSYSNQPQHF.

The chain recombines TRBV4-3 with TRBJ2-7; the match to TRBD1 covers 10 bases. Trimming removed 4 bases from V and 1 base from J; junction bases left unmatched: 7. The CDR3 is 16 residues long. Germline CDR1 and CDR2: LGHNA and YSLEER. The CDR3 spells CASSPRGQGTSYEQYF. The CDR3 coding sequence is TGCGCCAGCAGCCCGAGGGGACAGGGGACTTCCTACGAGCAGTACTTC.

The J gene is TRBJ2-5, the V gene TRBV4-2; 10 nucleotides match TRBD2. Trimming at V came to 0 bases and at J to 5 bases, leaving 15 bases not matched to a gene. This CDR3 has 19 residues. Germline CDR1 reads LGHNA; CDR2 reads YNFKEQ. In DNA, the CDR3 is TGTGCCAGCAGCCAAGACGCTAGCGGGAGTGTATCAGTCGAGGAGACCCAGTACTTC. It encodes CASSQDASGSVSVEETQYF.